The 13 T cell receptor beta chains listed next were all sequenced from one sample in a study of identical twins. In TCRdb, the 5' RACE reads were re-called with MiXCR into one record per CDR3 protein. The sample lists 400,000 to 550,000 distinct CDR3 sequences, approximately 22% seen once, with around 0.9% in the top ten. This same sample was also taken into another study, of T cells expressing NK-cell markers.

The material sequenced was CD4+ T cells sorted from blood. These receptors all stem from a woman aged 18-29 years in good health.

This clonotype came up a few times. The chain links TRBV20-1 to TRBJ2-1; 15 bases map to TRBD2. This CDR3 contains 17 residues. CDR1 DFQATT and CDR2 SNEGSKA come from the germline V gene (reference sequence). V dropped 5 bases and J dropped 7; count of bases not matched to a gene: 12. Here the CDR3 DNA reads TGCAGTGCTCCCGGGACTAGCGGGAGGAAGCTCTCTAATGAGCAGTTCTTC. Its translation: CSAPGTSGRKLSNEQFF.

This clonotype was detected only a few times. The rearrangement links TRBV10-1 to TRBJ2-3; D remains ambiguous. This CDR3 spans 14 amino acids. The V end was cut by 10 bases, the J end by 6 bases, with 20 bases between. Germline lookup yields CDR1 WNHNN and CDR2 SYGVQD (reference sequence). CDR3 coding DNA: TGCGCCACCAACAATCCGGGTAATGGGGATACGCAGTATTTT. This encodes CATNNPGNGDTQYF.

V usage is TRBV2 and J usage is TRBJ1-2; 8 bases line up with TRBD1. The junction had 4 bases not matched to a gene; V was cut back by 6 bases and J by 1 base. This CDR3 contains 14 residues. Germline CDR1 is SNHLY and CDR2 is FYNNEI. CDR3 sequence (DNA): TGTGCCAGCAGAGGGGACAGGTTTAACTATGGCTACACCTTC. Its translation: CASRGDRFNYGYTF.

This chain uses TRBV12-3 or TRBV12-4 with TRBJ1-1; D remains unclear. V lost 10 bases and J lost 2, with 17 bases in between. The CDR3 runs 14 residues. In DNA form, the CDR3 reads TGTGCCACTAGCCGGGCGCCTTCAAACACTGAAGCTTTCTTT. Residues: CATSRAPSNTEAFF.

This clonotype occurred a few times. The CDR3 DNA reads as TGTGCCACCACCGGACAGGGGCGCCCCTACGAGCAGTACTTC. It encodes CATTGQGRPYEQYF. The chain joins TRBV6-1 to TRBJ2-7; 9 positions match TRBD1. V dropped 10 bases and J dropped 2; count of bases not matched to a gene: 9. The CDR3 loop spans 14 amino acids. CDR1 MNHNS and CDR2 SASEGT come from the germline V gene.

The V call is TRBV7-2, the J call TRBJ1-1; the D is unclear. This CDR3 is built from 14 residues. The germline CDR1 and CDR2 sequences are SGHTA and FQGNSA. The V and J ends lost 5 bases and 2 bases respectively, with 12 bases between them. The CDR3 DNA is TGTGCCAGCAGCCAAGAGGCGGGAAACACTGAAGCTTTCTTT. It yields the protein CASSQEAGNTEAFF.

This sequence joins TRBV20-1 and TRBJ2-1, with D perhaps TRBD2 (5 bases). This CDR3 is 15 amino acids long. V gave up 4 bases and J gave up 0 bases, with 13 bases separating them. Germline lookup yields CDR1 DFQATT and CDR2 SNEGSKA (reference sequence). DNA for the CDR3: TGCAGTGCTACCCGGCTGGGGAGCTCCTACAATGAGCAGTTCTTC. Amino acid sequence: CSATRLGSSYNEQFF.

In this sample, this clonotype turned up many times. The V gene is TRBV29-1, the J gene TRBJ1-2; possible D gene TRBD1, 6 bases. Between the trimmed V and J ends, which lost 4 bases and 4 bases, there was a span of 13 bases. The CDR3 totals 13 residues. The V gene's germline CDR1 is SQVTM and CDR2 ANQGSEA. The chain's CDR3 is CSVAQGFGYGYTF. The CDR3 nucleotides are TGCAGCGTTGCCCAGGGGTTCGGCTATGGCTACACCTTC.

This clonotype was seen only a few times. The V call is TRBV20-1, the J call TRBJ2-5; D gene unclear. The V and J ends lost 6 bases and 0 bases respectively, with 11 bases between them. Germline V gives CDR1 DFQATT, CDR2 SNEGSKA (reference sequence). The CDR3 runs to 13 residues. DNA of the CDR3: TGCAGTGCCCTTCACGTTTACCAAGAGACCCAGTACTTC. Its protein is CSALHVYQETQYF.

This rearrangement joins TRBV7-2 to TRBJ1-2; 9 bases are a match to TRBD1. V trimming: 2 bases; J trimming: 7 bases; junction bases outside the gene matches: 8. Per the germline V gene, CDR1 is SGHTA and CDR2 is FQGNSA. The CDR3 length is 15 residues. The CDR3 protein is CASSLSRDRDVGYTF. The CDR3 region has the DNA TGTGCCAGCAGCTTATCGCGGGACAGGGATGTTGGCTACACCTTC.

The rearrangement joins TRBV20-1 to TRBJ2-7; 7 bases align to TRBD1. Germline values: CDR1 DFQATT, CDR2 SNEGSKA (reference sequence). The CDR3 contains 16 residues. The J segment lost 3 bases and the V segment lost 6 bases, leaving 17 bases of the junction unmatched. DNA for the CDR3: TGCAGTGCCGCAACACTACCACAGGGGAAGGGCTACGAGCAGTACTTC. Protein: CSAATLPQGKGYEQYF.

V usage is TRBV6-2 or TRBV6-3 and J usage is TRBJ2-7; 10 bases are a match to TRBD2. The germline gives CDR1 MNHEY, CDR2 SVGEGT. V was clipped by 7 bases and J by 1 base; unmatched bases: 13. This CDR3 comprises 17 residues. The DNA of the CDR3 is TGTGCCAGCAAAACCCTCTTGCCTAGCGGGAGTTCCTACGAGCAGTACTTC. Encoded protein: CASKTLLPSGSSYEQYF.

V is TRBV5-1 and J is TRBJ2-3; 12 nucleotides match TRBD2. J was trimmed by 3 bases and V by 4 bases; bases with no gene match: 6. The CDR3 loop spans 16 amino acids. Per the germline V gene, CDR1 is SGHRS and CDR2 is YFSETQ. CDR3 sequence (DNA): TGCGCCAGCAGCGCAGGACTAGCGGGGCTGACAGATACGCAGTATTTT. It translates to CASSAGLAGLTDTQYF.